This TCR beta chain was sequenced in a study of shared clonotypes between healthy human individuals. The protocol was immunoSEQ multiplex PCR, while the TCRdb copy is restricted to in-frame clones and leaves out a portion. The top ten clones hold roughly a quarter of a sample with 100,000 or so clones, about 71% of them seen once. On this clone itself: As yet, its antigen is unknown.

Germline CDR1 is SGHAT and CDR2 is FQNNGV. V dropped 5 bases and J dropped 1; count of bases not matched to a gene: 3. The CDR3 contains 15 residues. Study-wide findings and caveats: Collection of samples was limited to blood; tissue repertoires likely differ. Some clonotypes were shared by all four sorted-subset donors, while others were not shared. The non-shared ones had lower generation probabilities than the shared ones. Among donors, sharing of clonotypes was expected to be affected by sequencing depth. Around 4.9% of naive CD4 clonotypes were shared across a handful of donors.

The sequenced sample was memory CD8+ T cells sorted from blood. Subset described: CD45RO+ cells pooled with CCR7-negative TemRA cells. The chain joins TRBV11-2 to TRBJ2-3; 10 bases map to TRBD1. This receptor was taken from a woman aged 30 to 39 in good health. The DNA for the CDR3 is TGTGCCAGCAGCATCGGGACAGGGGGCACAGATACGCAGTATTTT. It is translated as CASSIGTGGTDTQYF.